The 3 T cell receptor beta chains below were found in one sample sequenced in a study of T cells after yellow fever vaccination. In TCRdb, the 5' RACE reads were re-called with MiXCR into one record per CDR3 protein. Among 110,000 or so distinct CDR3 sequences listed, roughly 6.8% were seen once. The sequencing used CD4+ T cells sorted from PBMCs, collected roughly 45 days after the first yellow fever vaccination. Receptors originate from a man younger than 35 who received the YFV17D yellow fever vaccine.

This clonotype was detected many times. V is TRBV6-2 or TRBV6-3 and J is TRBJ1-1; D might be TRBD1 (5 bases). The germline V and J ends were trimmed by 4 bases and 5 bases, with 14 bases remaining between them. The CDR3 has 14 amino acids. Germline V gene data show CDR1 as MNHEY and CDR2 as SVGEGT. Here the CDR3 reads CASSSRALGTEAFF. CDR3 coding DNA: TGTGCCAGCAGTTCCAGGGCCCTGGGGACTGAAGCTTTCTTT.

This clonotype has at least ten counts. The chain has TRBV12-3 or TRBV12-4 and TRBJ2-6; perhaps D is TRBD1 or TRBD2 (5 bases each). Trimming took off 8 bases at V and 0 bases at J, with 14 bases between the two ends. CDR3 length: 16 residues. CDR3 protein: CASAMAGSSGANVLTF. CDR3 nucleotide sequence: TGTGCCAGCGCCATGGCAGGGAGCTCTGGGGCCAACGTCCTGACTTTC.

The chain combines TRBV5-1 with TRBJ2-6, with D possibly being TRBD1 (6 bases). The CDR3 totals 18 residues. Per germline, CDR1 SGHRS and CDR2 YFSETQ. The V end was cut by 6 bases, the J end by 0 bases, with 19 bases between. The CDR3 loop is CASNKGGTTGSGANVLTF. As DNA, the CDR3 is TGCGCCAGCAATAAAGGGGGAACCACTGGCTCTGGGGCCAACGTCCTGACTTTC. Full variable domain (rest looked up from reference TRBV5-1 and TRBJ2-6): KAGVTQTPRYLIKTRGQQVTLSCSPISGHRSVSWYQQTPGQGLQFLFEYFSETQRNKGNFPGRFSGRQFSNSRSEMNVSTLELGDSALYLCASNKGGTTGSGANVLTFGAGSRLTVL.